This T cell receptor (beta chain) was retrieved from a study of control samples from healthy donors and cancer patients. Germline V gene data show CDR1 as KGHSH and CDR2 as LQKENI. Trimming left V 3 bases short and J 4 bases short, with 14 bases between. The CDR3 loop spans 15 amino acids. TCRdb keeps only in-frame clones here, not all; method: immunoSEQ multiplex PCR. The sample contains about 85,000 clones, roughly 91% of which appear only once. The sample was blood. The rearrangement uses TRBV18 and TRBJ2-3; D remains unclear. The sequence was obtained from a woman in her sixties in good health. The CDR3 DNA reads TGTGCCAGCTCACCTCGGACCCTAGGAGCAGATACGCAGTATTTT. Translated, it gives CASSPRTLGADTQYF.